This T cell receptor beta chain was sequenced in a study of monozygotic twins with inflammatory bowel disease. Concerning this clonotype: Its antigen is unknown.

This CDR3 is 13 amino acids long. Germline lookup yields CDR1 SGHVS and CDR2 FQNEAQ. TCRdb reanalyzed the 5' RACE reads, giving one entry per CDR3 protein sequence and no DNA. Recorded for this sample: some 200,000 distinct CDR3 sequences. Study results and limitations: IBD patients shared fewer clonotypes with other individuals than healthy twins, especially patients with disease activity signs. By inverse Simpson index, TCRbeta diversity was lower in IBD patients than in healthy co-twins.

The TCR originated in a human donor with ulcerative colitis or Crohn's disease, or a healthy co-twin of an affected twin (not recorded which). The sample comprised blood. The chain is built from TRBV7-8 and TRBJ2-7. CDR3 region: CASSLAKVYEQYF.